This T cell receptor (beta chain) was captured in a study of cytomegalovirus exposure and HLA in healthy donors. Regarding this clone: Its target is unknown.

General study results and limits: First-cohort TCR clusters were later found to tend to co-occur in the approximately 110 validation repertoires.

Measured with immunoSEQ multiplex PCR; TCRdb has only the in-frame clones, and not every one. Of some 98,000 clones listed, over 75% are singletons. Sequenced: PBMCs. This receptor was taken from a man aged 18 to 30 in good health and CMV-seropositive.

The CDR3 coding sequence is TGTGCCAGCAGTTCCGTGACTAGCGCCTACAATGAGCAGTTCTTC. Translating it yields CASSSVTSAYNEQFF. The V call is TRBV6-1, the J call TRBJ2-1; 8 bases match TRBD2. Germline CDR1 is MNHNS and CDR2 is SASEGT. CDR3 length equals 15 residues. J gave up 2 bases and V 5 bases, and 5 bases lay outside the gene matches.